This T cell receptor (beta chain) was captured in a study of response to subunit inactivated influenza vaccine. Findings of the study overall: Authors proposed each seasonal influenza vaccination draws in few new T cells.

This clonotype was seen more than once but under ten times. Its antigen remains unidentified. TCRdb re-called the RT-PCR reads through MiXCR, storing one row per CDR3 protein. The table shows 280,000 or so distinct CDR3 sequences, with 21% occurring only once. CDR1 is SGHTA, CDR2 FQGNSA, per germline. V was trimmed by 4 bases and J by 0 bases, leaving 4 bases between them. CDR3 length: 12 residues. The sample here was PBMCs from blood, taken 21 months after vaccination. This TCR was sampled from a man between 50 and 75 years old who received an inactivated influenza vaccine. This rearrangement joins TRBV7-2 to TRBJ2-7, with D uncertain. This CDR3 is CASSWSSYEQYF. Written as DNA, the CDR3 is TGTGCCAGCAGCTGGTCCTCCTACGAGCAGTACTTC.